The clone carrying this T cell receptor beta chain was detected only a few times. As yet, its antigen is unknown. This sample is drawn from a study of blood T cells in healthy people across ages. Broader study findings: The recorded TCR beta diversity per million T cells decreased in a roughly linear manner with age. Compared with aged donors, long-lived donors showed fewer expanded clones, suggesting selection.

This CDR3 has 16 residues. The junction had 8 bases not matched to a gene; V was cut back by 1 base and J by 5 bases. The germline V gene encodes CDR1 LNHNV and CDR2 YYDKDF (reference sequence). Using a J-beta primer mix together with a sample-barcoded 5' primer, a second PCR was run for roughly 6 to 11 cycles. TCRdb fed the 5' RACE reads into MiXCR, producing one record per CDR3 protein. The sample shows 600,000 to 850,000 distinct CDR3 sequences, more than 40% of them seen only once. The chain recombines TRBV15 with TRBJ2-5; TRBD2 matches 9 bases. What was sequenced was blood. This TCR was recovered from a woman aged 60-75 years in good health. CDR3 amino acids: CATSRGSLAGTETQYF. In DNA form, the CDR3 reads TGTGCCACCAGCAGAGGTTCGCTAGCGGGAACGGAGACCCAGTACTTC.